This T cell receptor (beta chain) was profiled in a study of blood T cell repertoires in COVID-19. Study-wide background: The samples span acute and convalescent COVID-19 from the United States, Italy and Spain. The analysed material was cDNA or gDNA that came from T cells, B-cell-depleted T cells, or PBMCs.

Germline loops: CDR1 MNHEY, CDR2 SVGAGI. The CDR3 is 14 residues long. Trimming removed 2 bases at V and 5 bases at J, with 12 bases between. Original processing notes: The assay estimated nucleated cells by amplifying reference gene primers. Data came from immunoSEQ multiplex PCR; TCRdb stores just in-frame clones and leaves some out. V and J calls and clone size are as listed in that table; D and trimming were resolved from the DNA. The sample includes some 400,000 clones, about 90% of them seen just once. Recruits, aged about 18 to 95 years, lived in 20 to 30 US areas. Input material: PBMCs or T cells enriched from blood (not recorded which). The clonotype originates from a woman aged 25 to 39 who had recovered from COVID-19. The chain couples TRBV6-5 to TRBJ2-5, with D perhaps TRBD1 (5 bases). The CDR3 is CASSYQGRAETQYF. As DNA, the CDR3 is TGTGCCAGCAGTTACCAAGGCAGGGCGGAGACCCAGTACTTC.